The 24 T cell receptor beta chains below come from one sample, sequenced in a study of PD-1 blockade in classical Hodgkin lymphoma. Clones were read by immunoSEQ multiplex PCR, and TCRdb kept only the in-frame ones, dropping some. The sample lists 25,000 to 35,000 clones, 60% to 85% occurring once. There was relapse after autologous stem cell transplantation in every patient, and there was variation in brentuximab vedotin exposure. Sequenced here: peripheral blood mononuclear cells (PBMCs), sampled before the second cycle of nivolumab. These receptors were collected from a human donor with classical Hodgkin lymphoma.

The V and J genes are TRBV7-3 and TRBJ1-1; D remains unclear. The V gene lost 5 bases and the J gene lost 3 bases, with 13 bases spanning the gap. Germline values: CDR1 SGHTA, CDR2 FQGTGA. The CDR3 sequence is 14 residues long. In DNA, the CDR3 is TGTGCCAGCAGCCCCGCCCGGTTGGACACTGAAGCTTTCTTT. Translating it yields CASSPARLDTEAFF.

The chain uses TRBV11-2 and TRBJ1-2, with D uncertain. In germline, CDR1 is SGHAT, CDR2 FQNNGV. This CDR3 comprises 14 residues. V was cut by 0 bases and J by 5 bases, with 10 bases left in between. The CDR3, as DNA: TGTGCCAGCAGCTTAGATCCTTGGCGGTATGGCTACACCTTC. Protein product: CASSLDPWRYGYTF.

This clone has just a few counts. The gene calls are TRBV9 and TRBJ2-7, with D possibly TRBD1 on 6 matching bases. The V end was cut by 4 bases, the J end by 1 base, with 12 bases between. The CDR3 extends over 14 amino acids. Germline lookup yields CDR1 SGDLS and CDR2 YYNGEE. The CDR3 region has the DNA TGTGCCAGCAGCCCCTGGCAGGGGTCCTACGAGCAGTACTTC. Protein sequence: CASSPWQGSYEQYF.

The V call is TRBV5-6, the J call TRBJ1-1; perhaps TRBD1 as D (6 bases). Germline lookup yields CDR1 SGHDT and CDR2 YYEEEE. V lost 4 bases, J lost 6 bases, and 10 bases lay in between. The CDR3 covers 12 residues. The CDR3 is CASSPGGPEAFF. The DNA of the CDR3 is TGTGCCAGCAGCCCGGGGGGGCCTGAAGCTTTCTTT. The full variable domain, rest sourced from reference TRBV5-6 and TRBJ1-1, is DAGVTQSPTHLIKTRGQQVTLRCSPKSGHDTVSWYQQALGQGPQFIFQYYEEEERQRGNFPDRFSGHQFPNYSSELNVNALLLGDSALYLCASSPGGPEAFFGQGTRLTVV.

The chain joins TRBV28 to TRBJ1-4; D unresolved. This CDR3 has 17 amino acids. V gave up 1 base and J gave up 2 bases, with 14 bases separating them. Germline CDR1 and CDR2: MDHEN and SYDVKM. The CDR3 DNA follows: TGTGCCAGCAGTTTATTGGCCTTTAGGGCGACTAATGAAAAACTGTTTTTT. The encoded protein is CASSLLAFRATNEKLFF. The whole variable domain, remainder taken from reference TRBV28 and TRBJ1-4, is DVKVTQSSRYLVKRTGEKVFLECVQDMDHENMFWYRQDPGLGLRLIYFSYDVKMKEKGDIPEGYSVSREKKERFSLILESASTNQTSMYLCASSLLAFRATNEKLFFGSGTQLSVL.

This chain links TRBV30 with TRBJ1-4; 9 nucleotides agree with TRBD1. Germline CDR1 is GTSNPN and CDR2 is SVGIG (reference sequence). V gave up 0 bases and J gave up 15 bases; unmatched junction bases: 11. CDR3 length: 14 amino acids. The CDR3 sequence is CAWSVHRPGQGMFF. CDR3 coding DNA: TGTGCCTGGAGTGTACACAGACCGGGACAGGGAATGTTTTTT.

The chain carries TRBV7-9 and TRBJ2-5, with 7 bases fitting TRBD1. CDR3 size: 16 residues. V lost 5 bases, J lost 2 bases, and 11 bases stayed unmatched. Germline CDR1 SEHNR, CDR2 FQNEAQ (reference sequence). CDR3 DNA: TGTGCCAGCAGCACGCCGAGGACAGGAACACAAGAGACCCAGTACTTC. It specifies CASSTPRTGTQETQYF.

The chain has TRBV13 and TRBJ2-3; 7 positions match TRBD2. V lost 5 bases, J lost 2 bases, and 4 bases stayed unmatched. This CDR3 has 14 amino acids. Per germline, CDR1 PRHDT and CDR2 FYEKMQ (reference sequence). CDR3: CASSRGGFTDTQYF. Written as DNA, the CDR3 is TGTGCCAGCAGCCGCGGGGGTTTCACAGATACGCAGTATTTT.

This chain connects TRBV9 to TRBJ2-7; 7 bases fit TRBD1. With 6 bases clipped from V and 1 base from J, the junction kept 7 bases outside the gene matches. The CDR3 sequence is 14 residues long. The germline gives CDR1 SGDLS, CDR2 YYNGEE. The CDR3 sequence is CASTEGDSSYEQYF. The CDR3, as DNA: TGTGCCAGCACCGAGGGGGACAGTTCCTACGAGCAGTACTTC.

The rearrangement uses TRBV19 and TRBJ2-5; D unresolved. V was trimmed by 3 bases and J by 5 bases, leaving 4 bases between them. The CDR3 covers 11 residues. Germline V CDR1 and CDR2: LNHDA, SQIVND (reference sequence). In DNA form, the CDR3 reads TGTGCCAGTAGTATCGAGGAGACCCAGTACTTC. Translated, it gives CASSIEETQYF.

This clone was counted a few times. The J gene is TRBJ2-7, the V gene TRBV27; no definite D call. Germline V gives CDR1 MNHEY, CDR2 SMNVEV (reference sequence). Trimming removed 6 bases at V and 6 bases at J, with 18 bases between. CDR3 length: 14 amino acids. The CDR3 here is CASSLGLGSSEQYF. The CDR3 bases are TGTGCCAGCAGCCTGGGGTTGGGGTCCAGCGAGCAGTACTTC.

In this sample, this clone turned up a few times. J is TRBJ2-3 and V is TRBV27; perhaps D is TRBD1 or TRBD2 (6 bases each). The germline CDR1 and CDR2 sequences are MNHEY and SMNVEV (reference sequence). V lost 4 bases to trimming and J lost 2 bases, with 16 bases between them. The CDR3 is 16 residues long. CDR3 sequence (DNA): TGTGCCAGCAGTTCGGGGGCTGGGTATCCCACAGATACGCAGTATTTT. The encoded protein is CASSSGAGYPTDTQYF.

The V gene is TRBV2, the J gene TRBJ2-3; unclear D gene. V shed 6 bases and J shed 4 bases, with 8 bases lying between them. This CDR3 is 12 amino acids long. Germline V CDR1 and CDR2: SNHLY, FYNNEI. CDR3 DNA sequence: TGTGCCAGCAGGGACCTCCCAGATACGCAGTATTTT. This gives the protein CASRDLPDTQYF.

This chain links TRBV5-1 with TRBJ2-5; the match to TRBD2 covers 7 bases. The CDR3 totals 15 residues. J lost 5 bases, V lost 0 bases, and 7 bases had no gene match. Germline lookup yields CDR1 SGHRS and CDR2 YFSETQ. This chain's CDR3 is CASSLDGLVSETQYF. As DNA, the CDR3 is TGCGCCAGCAGCTTGGATGGACTAGTGTCGGAGACCCAGTACTTC. The complete variable domain, with remaining parts taken from reference TRBV5-1 and TRBJ2-5, reads KAGVTQTPRYLIKTRGQQVTLSCSPISGHRSVSWYQQTPGQGLQFLFEYFSETQRNKGNFPGRFSGRQFSNSRSEMNVSTLELGDSALYLCASSLDGLVSETQYFGPGTRLLVL.

This clone is labeled medium-sized. The V call is TRBV7-2, the J call TRBJ2-7; 7 positions match TRBD1. Per the germline V gene, CDR1 is SGHTA and CDR2 is FQGNSA. V gave up 5 bases and J gave up 3 bases; unmatched junction bases: 4. The CDR3 has 13 residues. The CDR3 spells CASSPYRGYEQYF. The CDR3, as DNA: TGTGCCAGCAGCCCTTACAGGGGCTACGAGCAGTACTTC.

The V gene is TRBV4-3, the J gene TRBJ1-4; D remains unclear. The CDR3 totals 14 residues. Trimming pared 0 bases from V and 5 bases from J, leaving 7 bases between. Per the germline V gene, CDR1 is LGHNA and CDR2 is YSLEER. Here the CDR3 DNA reads TGCGCCAGCAGCCAAGAGGCAGTAAATGAAAAACTGTTTTTT. Its translation: CASSQEAVNEKLFF.

The chain recombines TRBV5-1 with TRBJ2-5, with 7 positions matching TRBD1. V shed 7 bases, J shed 5 bases, and the junction held 11 bases outside the gene matches. From germline, CDR1 is SGHRS and CDR2 YFSETQ. The CDR3 is 14 residues long. The CDR3 reads CASSPTGRMETQYF. In nucleotides, the CDR3 is TGCGCCAGCTCCCCGACAGGGCGGATGGAGACCCAGTACTTC.

This clone was detected a few times. The chain is built from TRBV28 and TRBJ1-6; no definite D call. Germline assignment: CDR1 MDHEN and CDR2 SYDVKM. The CDR3 extends over 12 amino acids. V lost 2 bases and J lost 10, with 6 bases in between. Here the CDR3 DNA reads TGTGCCAGCAGTTTAGACTGGTCACCCCTCCACTTT. Residues: CASSLDWSPLHF.

This clone has more than one count but fewer than ten. This chain connects TRBV4-1 to TRBJ1-4; no reliable D call. Germline-derived CDR1 and CDR2 are MGHRA and YSYEKL. The CDR3 runs to 14 residues. V shed 5 bases and J shed 4 bases, with 11 bases lying between them. The CDR3 bases are TGCGCCAGCAGCGACCAGCCAATTAATGAAAAACTGTTTTTT. Amino acid sequence: CASSDQPINEKLFF.

By sample share, this clone is medium-sized. The J gene is TRBJ2-7, the V gene TRBV7-9, with 7 bases fitting TRBD2. CDR1 and CDR2 (germline): SEHNR, FQNEAQ (reference sequence). CDR3 length: 13 amino acids. With 6 bases clipped from V and 7 bases from J, the junction kept 9 bases outside the gene matches. As DNA, the CDR3 is TGTGCCAGCAGTTGGGGGGAGGGGCAGGAGCAGTACTTC. Protein product: CASSWGEGQEQYF.

This chain links TRBV19 with TRBJ2-2, with D possibly TRBD2 on 5 matching bases. CDR3 length: 15 residues. CDR1 LNHDA and CDR2 SQIVND come from the germline V gene (reference sequence). The ends were cut back, 6 bases at V and 3 bases at J, with 14 bases in the middle. The CDR3 sequence is CASSPDQDYTGELFF. The CDR3 nucleotides are TGTGCCAGTAGCCCGGACCAGGACTACACCGGGGAGCTGTTTTTT.

The chain employs TRBV30 and TRBJ2-3; the match to TRBD2 covers 7 bases. V shed 0 bases, J shed 5 bases, and the junction held 14 bases outside the gene matches. The germline V gene encodes CDR1 GTSNPN and CDR2 SVGIG (reference sequence). The CDR3 is 17 residues long. In nucleotides, the CDR3 is TGTGCCTGGAGTGTACGGGTGAGGGCCAGCGGGGTAGATACGCAGTATTTT. Protein product: CAWSVRVRASGVDTQYF.

The rearrangement links TRBV6-5 to TRBJ2-7; D not resolved. Trimming pared 5 bases from V and 0 bases from J, leaving 11 bases between. Germline V lookup: CDR1 MNHEY, CDR2 SVGAGI. This CDR3 spans 14 amino acids. The DNA of the CDR3 is TGTGCCAGCAGTGGCAGTGTGAGCTCCTACGAGCAGTACTTC. Residues: CASSGSVSSYEQYF.

J is TRBJ2-2 and V is TRBV4-2, with D unclear. Trimming removed 3 bases at V and 5 bases at J, with 4 bases between. The CDR3 spans 12 residues. Germline-derived CDR1 and CDR2 are LGHNA and YNFKEQ. The CDR3 loop is CASSHPTGELFF. The CDR3 coding sequence is TGTGCCAGCAGCCACCCAACCGGGGAGCTGTTTTTT.